A single sample gave rise to the 23 T cell receptor beta chains below, sequenced in a study of blood T cells in healthy people across ages. Primers used in a second PCR of about 7 to 12 cycles were a sample-barcoded 5' primer and a J-beta primer mix. TCRdb called the 5' RACE reads again in MiXCR, with one record for every CDR3 protein. This sample has more than 1.4 million distinct CDR3 sequences, with roughly 45% found just once. The sequenced sample consisted of blood. These receptors originate from a woman under 30 in good health.

V usage is TRBV20-1 and J usage is TRBJ2-5, with 8 bases that match TRBD1. Per germline, CDR1 DFQATT and CDR2 SNEGSKA (reference sequence). The CDR3 is 13 residues long. The junction had 2 bases not matched to a gene; V was cut back by 0 bases and J by 5 bases. This chain's CDR3 is CSARDTGGETQYF. DNA for the CDR3: TGCAGTGCTAGAGACACAGGGGGTGAGACCCAGTACTTC.

This clonotype was seen a single time. The chain couples TRBV29-1 to TRBJ2-1; 7 bases line up with TRBD1. Germline CDR1 reads SQVTM; CDR2 reads ANQGSEA. The CDR3 spans 14 residues. CDR3 region: CNVGTDVSYNEQFF. The DNA of the CDR3 is TGCAACGTCGGGACAGACGTCTCCTACAATGAGCAGTTCTTC.

This clonotype was picked up a small number of times. The chain is built from TRBV4-1 and TRBJ1-4; tentatively, D is TRBD1 (6 bases). The CDR3 sequence is 15 residues long. Germline V gene sequence: CDR1 MGHRA, CDR2 YSYEKL. The V and J ends lost 4 bases and 8 bases respectively, with 17 bases between them. CDR3 nucleotides: TGCGCCAGCAGCCCGACCCAATCCCAGGGGGAAAAACTGTTTTTT. Residues: CASSPTQSQGEKLFF.

The chain joins TRBV10-3 to TRBJ2-5; 9 nucleotides match TRBD2. With the DNA end fitting TRBJ2-7 better, the J assignment may be wrong. The CDR3 loop spans 18 amino acids. Germline CDR1 ENHRY, CDR2 SYGVKD. CDR3 loop: CAISESALSGRGGYEQYF. The CDR3 nucleotides are TGTGCCATCAGTGAGTCAGCCCTTAGCGGGAGAGGGGGCTACGAGCAGTACTTC.

The chain uses TRBV4-1 and TRBJ1-6; D call uncertain. Germline V CDR1 and CDR2: MGHRA, YSYEKL. CDR3 length: 16 amino acids. With 7 bases removed from V and 0 bases from J, the gap between germline ends came to 13 bases. The CDR3 is CASKASQSSYNSPLHF. The CDR3 nucleotides are TGCGCCAGCAAGGCTTCCCAGAGCTCCTATAATTCACCCCTCCACTTT.

The CDR3 protein is CASSLAIGSLGANEQYF. CDR3 DNA sequence: TGCGCCAGCAGCTTGGCCATCGGGTCACTAGGAGCCAATGAGCAGTACTTC. V gene TRBV5-1 combines with J gene TRBJ2-5, with a possible D match to TRBD2 (5 bases). This CDR3 spans 17 amino acids. V shed 0 bases and J shed 11 bases, with 26 bases lying between them. Germline V gene sequence: CDR1 SGHRS, CDR2 YFSETQ.

J is TRBJ1-5 and V is TRBV28, with TRBD1 identical over 7 bases. Trimming removed 6 bases from V and 1 base from J; junction bases left unmatched: 9. The CDR3 sequence is 16 residues long. Per germline, CDR1 MDHEN and CDR2 SYDVKM. This chain's CDR3 is CASSHLTGSSNQPQHF. The DNA of the CDR3 is TGTGCCAGCAGCCACTTGACAGGGTCCAGCAATCAGCCCCAGCATTTT. Full variable domain (outside the CDR3, taken from reference TRBV28 and TRBJ1-5): DVKVTQSSRYLVKRTGEKVFLECVQDMDHENMFWYRQDPGLGLRLIYFSYDVKMKEKGDIPEGYSVSREKKERFSLILESASTNQTSMYLCASSHLTGSSNQPQHFGDGTRLSIL.

This clonotype came up a few times. This chain links TRBV27 with TRBJ2-5; D call uncertain. This CDR3 has 15 residues. The V end lost 2 bases, the J end lost 5 bases, and 15 bases lay between the germline ends. Germline V gene sequence: CDR1 MNHEY, CDR2 SMNVEV (reference sequence). Here the CDR3 reads CASSLNRAGEETQYF. DNA for the CDR3: TGTGCCAGCAGTTTAAACCGAGCTGGAGAGGAGACCCAGTACTTC.

V gene TRBV5-6 combines with J gene TRBJ2-5; tentatively, D is TRBD2 (6 bases). V was pared by 1 base and J by 11 bases, with 18 bases between. This CDR3 contains 14 residues. Germline V gives CDR1 SGHDT, CDR2 YYEEEE. The CDR3 DNA reads as TGTGCCAGCAGCTTGCCCCTTTCGGGGGTGACGCAGTACTTC. It yields the protein CASSLPLSGVTQYF.

The rearrangement joins TRBV6-1 to TRBJ2-1; 9 bases are a match to TRBD2. With 8 bases clipped from V and 12 bases from J, the junction kept 8 bases outside the gene matches. Germline V CDR1 and CDR2: MNHNS, SASEGT. The CDR3 loop spans 12 amino acids. CDR3 nucleotide sequence: TGTGCCAGCCTTGGGACTAGCTATTTGCAGTTCTTC. This translates into CASLGTSYLQFF.

Notes on this clonotype: One end of the junction fails to match germline, which may point to a read error. The CDR3: CASGYSDGGLSGNTIYF. CDR3 bases: TGTGCCAGCGGTTACTCCGACGGGGGCCTCTCTGGAAACACCATATATTTT. The chain has TRBV6-6 and TRBJ1-3; a weak D match, TRBD1 (6 bases). Per germline, CDR1 MNHNY and CDR2 SVGAGI (reference sequence). The CDR3 totals 17 residues.

The chain carries TRBV29-1 and TRBJ2-1; TRBD2 agrees at 8 bases. This CDR3 spans 15 amino acids. Germline V gene lookup returns CDR1 SQVTM and CDR2 ANQGSEA. The J segment lost 0 bases and the V segment lost 6 bases, leaving 7 bases of the junction unmatched. CDR3: CSVHLAGPSYNEQFF. The CDR3 region has the DNA TGCAGCGTACATTTAGCGGGACCCTCCTACAATGAGCAGTTCTTC.

V and J are TRBV20-1 and TRBJ2-3, with 12 bases lining up with TRBD2. There are 18 residues in the CDR3. The V gene end was trimmed by 6 bases and the J gene end by 0 bases; junction bases not matched to a gene: 13. Germline V lookup: CDR1 DFQATT, CDR2 SNEGSKA (reference sequence). CDR3 nucleotides: TGCAGTGCGGAGGGACTAGCGGGCCAGACGACTAGCACAGATACGCAGTATTTT. Translating it yields CSAEGLAGQTTSTDTQYF.

A few counts support this clonotype. The chain uses TRBV6-5 and TRBJ2-1; 8 nucleotides agree with TRBD2. With V trimmed by 0 bases and J by 5 bases, 3 bases remained unmatched. CDR3 size: 15 residues. Germline V gene sequence: CDR1 MNHEY, CDR2 SVGAGI. The CDR3 sequence is CASSYSTSGNNEQFF. For the CDR3, the DNA is TGTGCCAGCAGTTACTCCACTAGCGGCAACAATGAGCAGTTCTTC.

The table lists this clonotype with a few counts. V usage is TRBV10-3 and J usage is TRBJ1-1; D is uncertain. This CDR3 is 13 amino acids long. Trimming cost V 10 bases and J 1 base, with 13 bases left between them. Germline V CDR1 and CDR2: ENHRY, SYGVKD. The CDR3 sequence is CATLGMANTEAFF. DNA for the CDR3: TGTGCCACCCTTGGGATGGCGAACACTGAAGCTTTCTTT.

For this clonotype: A junction boundary mismatches the germline segment, possibly from a read error. The rearrangement uses TRBV20-1 and TRBJ1-6; 8 bases map to TRBD1. The length of the CDR3 is 13 residues. Germline-derived CDR1 and CDR2 are DFQATT and SNEGSKA (reference sequence). This CDR3 is CSAMVQGDSPPHF. The CDR3 DNA reads TGCAGTGCTATGGTACAGGGGGATTCACCCCCCCACTTT.

This clonotype has a handful of counts. The chain employs TRBV7-9 and TRBJ1-4; D possibly corresponds to TRBD1 (6 bases). There are 15 residues in the CDR3. V was pared by 6 bases and J by 5 bases, with 16 bases between. From germline, CDR1 is SEHNR and CDR2 FQNEAQ (reference sequence). The DNA for the CDR3 is TGTGCCAGCAGGGACGCGGGGGCACCGAATGAAAAACTGTTTTTT. Its protein is CASRDAGAPNEKLFF.

The table lists this clonotype with a few counts. The J gene is TRBJ2-5, the V gene TRBV5-1; possible D gene TRBD1, 6 bases. The germline V gene encodes CDR1 SGHRS and CDR2 YFSETQ. Trimming took off 0 bases at V and 5 bases at J, with 17 bases between the two ends. The CDR3 is 16 amino acids. The CDR3 region has the DNA TGCGCCAGCAGCTTGGCTGACACAGGGACGGGGGAGACCCAGTACTTC. Translating gives CASSLADTGTGETQYF.

The chain's CDR3 is CSAEAGGGRGYTF. The DNA of the CDR3 is TGCAGTGCTGAAGCAGGAGGGGGGCGAGGCTACACCTTC. J is TRBJ1-2 and V is TRBV20-1; D might be TRBD1 (6 bases). CDR1 is DFQATT, CDR2 SNEGSKA, per germline (reference sequence). The V end was cut by 5 bases, the J end by 8 bases, with 18 bases between. This CDR3 spans 13 amino acids.

The rearrangement uses TRBV2 and TRBJ2-1, with a tentative D call TRBD1 (6 bases). Between the trimmed V and J ends, which lost 10 bases and 2 bases, there was a span of 18 bases. Germline CDR1 is SNHLY and CDR2 is FYNNEI. CDR3 length: 15 amino acids. This chain's CDR3 is CAKLIAGVTYNEQFF. Here the CDR3 DNA reads TGTGCCAAACTTATAGCAGGGGTAACCTACAATGAGCAGTTCTTC.

This chain joins TRBV5-6 and TRBJ2-4; maybe TRBD2 (5 bases). The CDR3 has 16 amino acids. The germline gives CDR1 SGHDT, CDR2 YYEEEE. Trimming left V 3 bases short and J 0 bases short, with 13 bases between. The CDR3 nucleotides are TGTGCCAGCAGCTCCTGGACGGGGTTAGCCAAAAACATTCAGTACTTC. Translating gives CASSSWTGLAKNIQYF.

This sequence joins TRBV12-5 and TRBJ1-1; TRBD1 might be the D (5 bases). The V gene's germline CDR1 is LGHNT and CDR2 FRNRAP. V was clipped by 2 bases and J by 3 bases, with 13 bases between them. The CDR3 sequence is 15 residues long. The CDR3 nucleotides read TGTGCTAGTGGTTTGATACTCGGGGACGACACTGAAGCTTTCTTT. It codes for CASGLILGDDTEAFF.

This sequence joins TRBV18 and TRBJ2-7, with D possibly being TRBD1 or TRBD2 (5 bases each). This CDR3 contains 14 residues. Trimming left V 6 bases short and J 2 bases short, with 14 bases between. Germline CDR1 is KGHSH and CDR2 is LQKENI. The CDR3, as DNA: TGTGCCAGCTCCTACGGGGCTCTCACCTACGAGCAGTACTTC. Its translation: CASSYGALTYEQYF.